Listed here are 21 T cell receptor beta chains from one sample, sequenced in a study of shared clonotypes between healthy human individuals (TCRdb year 2020). The method behind the library was the immunoSEQ multiplex PCR assay. The source is immuneACCESS, and TCRdb retained only in-frame sequences with V and J called. Part of the clones is not carried over; for the studies checked, unresolved V genes explain less than half of this, and the remainder is unexplained. Recorded for this sample are roughly 770,000 clones; about 97% of them occurred a single time. Together, the top ten hold less than 0.25% of the sample. CD8 naive samples were CD45RO-negative cells positively selected for CCR7, giving a CD45RA+CCR7+ population that excluded TemRA cells. The specimen was naive CD8+ T cells sorted from blood. Sample cell subset or site, as interpreted from the label and publication: CD45RA+CCR7+. All receptors come from a man younger than 45 in good health.

J is TRBJ2-1 and V is TRBV9; 10 positions match TRBD1. The CDR3 runs to 14 residues. V dropped 0 bases and J dropped 6; count of bases not matched to a gene: 0. The V gene's germline CDR1 is SGDLS and CDR2 YYNGEE. CDR3 DNA sequence: TGTGCCAGCAGCGTAGGGACAGGGGGCAATGAGCAGTTCTTC. Translating it yields CASSVGTGGNEQFF.

The chain is built from TRBV18 and TRBJ2-1; 7 positions match TRBD2. Germline lookup yields CDR1 KGHSH and CDR2 LQKENI. Trimming at V came to 1 base and at J to 4 bases, leaving 7 bases not matched to a gene. The CDR3 totals 16 residues. The CDR3 is CASSPQASGGYNEQFF. As DNA, the CDR3 is TGTGCCAGCTCACCACAAGCTAGCGGAGGGTACAATGAGCAGTTCTTC.

V gene TRBV29-1 combines with J gene TRBJ1-3; the D is unclear. The CDR3 is 13 amino acids. Deletions cut 4 bases from V and 3 bases from J, with 10 bases between. Germline CDR1 and CDR2: SQVTM and ANQGSEA. The DNA for the CDR3 is TGCAGCGTTGCCCTTCTTGGTGGAAACACCATATATTTT. It is translated as CSVALLGGNTIYF.

The chain links TRBV6-1 to TRBJ2-1, with 7 bases identical to TRBD1. J was trimmed by 12 bases and V by 2 bases; bases with no gene match: 16. This CDR3 contains 16 residues. The germline gives CDR1 MNHNS, CDR2 SASEGT. CDR3: CASSESGWDSRSGQFF. CDR3 nucleotide sequence: TGTGCCAGCAGTGAATCGGGATGGGACAGCCGGTCCGGGCAGTTCTTC.

The count of this clone is one. The rearrangement uses TRBV28 and TRBJ1-5, with a weak D call TRBD1 (5 bases). The V end was cut by 6 bases, the J end by 11 bases, with 20 bases between. Germline CDR1 reads MDHEN; CDR2 reads SYDVKM. This CDR3 spans 14 amino acids. The CDR3 reads CASSITGETDTQHF. The DNA for the CDR3 is TGTGCCAGCAGCATAACAGGAGAAACTGATACCCAGCATTTT.

This chain uses TRBV5-4 with TRBJ2-7; D is unresolved. V lost 2 bases and J 5 bases, leaving 5 bases between the germline ends. Germline V gene data show CDR1 as SGHNT and CDR2 as YYREEE (reference sequence). The CDR3 runs 11 residues. This CDR3 reads CASSLYNEQYF. The CDR3 region has the DNA TGTGCCAGCAGCTTATATAACGAGCAGTACTTC. The full variable domain, rest sourced from reference TRBV5-4 and TRBJ2-7, is ETGVTQSPTHLIKTRGQQVTLRCSSQSGHNTVSWYQQALGQGPQFIFQYYREEENGRGNFPPRFSGLQFPNYSSELNVNALELDDSALYLCASSLYNEQYFGPGTRLTVT.

The rearrangement uses TRBV27 and TRBJ1-5; TRBD1 agrees at 7 bases. J was trimmed by 3 bases and V by 5 bases; bases with no gene match: 4. This CDR3 is built from 14 residues. CDR1 is MNHEY and CDR2 is SMNVEV in the germline V gene (reference sequence). CDR3 nucleotides: TGTGCCAGCAGTCAACAGGGGATCAATCAGCCCCAGCATTTT. Amino acid sequence: CASSQQGINQPQHF.

The DNA of the CDR3 is TGTGCCAGCAGCTTTCCCCGAGGGGCTAGTGGGAACAATGAGCAGTTCTTC. The encoded protein is CASSFPRGASGNNEQFF. The rearrangement uses TRBV5-5 and TRBJ2-1; D tentatively reads TRBD1 or TRBD2 (5 bases each). V lost 2 bases and J lost 5, with 20 bases in between. From germline, CDR1 is SGHKS and CDR2 YYEKEE (reference sequence). The CDR3 consists of 17 residues.

The chain carries TRBV6-1 and TRBJ2-1; weak D call: TRBD1 (5 bases). V lost 5 bases to trimming and J lost 8 bases, with 10 bases between them. The CDR3 covers 12 residues. Germline assignment: CDR1 MNHNS and CDR2 SASEGT. The CDR3 region is CASSQTGDEQFF. CDR3 DNA: TGTGCCAGCAGTCAAACAGGAGATGAGCAGTTCTTC.

The genes are TRBV11-2 and TRBJ2-7; perhaps TRBD2 as D (6 bases). CDR1 and CDR2 from the germline V gene are SGHAT and FQNNGV. The CDR3 contains 16 residues. V gave up 0 bases and J gave up 3 bases, with 15 bases separating them. Written as DNA, the CDR3 is TGTGCCAGCAGCTTAGAGTCTTTAGCGGACATCTACGAGCAGTACTTC. This encodes CASSLESLADIYEQYF.

The chain combines TRBV10-2 with TRBJ2-7; D remains unclear. Germline V gives CDR1 WSHSY, CDR2 SAAADI. This CDR3 has 12 residues. The V gene lost 8 bases and the J gene lost 4 bases, with 12 bases spanning the gap. The CDR3 region is CASSRAAYEQYF. CDR3 nucleotides: TGCGCCAGCTCTCGGGCCGCTTACGAGCAGTACTTC.

This sequence joins TRBV7-9 and TRBJ2-7, with a tentative D call TRBD1 (5 bases). CDR3 length equals 14 residues. V lost 5 bases and J lost 2, with 13 bases in between. The germline V gene has CDR1 SEHNR and CDR2 FQNEAQ (reference sequence). The CDR3 DNA is TGTGCCAGCAGCCCCCAGGGTGTCCCCTACGAGCAGTACTTC. Translated: CASSPQGVPYEQYF.

The chain uses TRBV6-1 and TRBJ1-1, with a possible D match to TRBD1 (6 bases). The germline V and J ends were trimmed by 6 bases and 6 bases, with 14 bases remaining between them. This CDR3 is 13 amino acids long. Per germline, CDR1 MNHNS and CDR2 SASEGT. The CDR3 sequence is CASSGGQLAEAFF. The CDR3 DNA follows: TGTGCCAGCAGCGGGGGCCAGCTAGCTGAAGCTTTCTTT.

CDR3 sequence reads: CAWTAGTGRNEQFF. The CDR3 coding sequence is TGTGCCTGGACAGCCGGGACAGGAAGGAATGAGCAGTTCTTC. The rearrangement uses TRBV30 and TRBJ2-1; 8 bases align to TRBD1. Germline CDR1 GTSNPN, CDR2 SVGIG (reference sequence). CDR3 length: 14 amino acids. The J segment lost 7 bases and the V segment lost 4 bases, leaving 9 bases of the junction unmatched.

This rearrangement joins TRBV7-9 to TRBJ2-7; TRBD2 might be the D (5 bases). Germline V gene data show CDR1 as SEHNR and CDR2 as FQNEAQ (reference sequence). The CDR3 is 14 residues long. The V end lost 5 bases, the J end lost 3 bases, and 14 bases lay between the germline ends. DNA of the CDR3: TGTGCCAGCAGCGCCTGGGAGTCCCACTACGAGCAGTACTTC. Its translation is CASSAWESHYEQYF.

This sequence joins TRBV27 and TRBJ1-1; TRBD1 is a possible D gene (5 bases). The CDR3 loop spans 15 amino acids. Germline assignment: CDR1 MNHEY and CDR2 SMNVEV (reference sequence). Trimming pared 5 bases from V and 2 bases from J, leaving 15 bases between. CDR3 coding DNA: TGTGCCAGCAGTGCGATAGGGGTTGCAAACACTGAAGCTTTCTTT. It specifies CASSAIGVANTEAFF.

The chain's CDR3 is CASSLIGEGAVTF. The CDR3 nucleotides are TGTGCCAGCAGTTTAATTGGTGAGGGGGCCGTCACCTTC. J is TRBJ1-2 and V is TRBV27; the match to TRBD1 covers 7 bases. This CDR3 is 13 amino acids long. Per the germline V gene, CDR1 is MNHEY and CDR2 is SMNVEV (reference sequence). Losses at the gene ends were 2 bases for V and 13 bases for J; bases not matched to a gene: 10.

The rearrangement uses TRBV27 and TRBJ2-7, with D perhaps matching TRBD1 (5 bases). Germline CDR1 is MNHEY and CDR2 is SMNVEV (reference sequence). The CDR3 extends over 13 amino acids. Trimming left V 3 bases short and J 4 bases short, with 10 bases between. The CDR3 loop is CASSFSQGYEQYF. CDR3 bases: TGTGCCAGCAGTTTTAGCCAGGGATACGAGCAGTACTTC.

This chain uses TRBV6-1 with TRBJ2-2; 9 nucleotides agree with TRBD2. The V and J ends lost 5 bases and 3 bases, in that order; junction bases with no gene match: 4. The CDR3 loop spans 15 amino acids. In germline, CDR1 is MNHNS, CDR2 SASEGT. The CDR3 loop reads CASSHSGRYTGELFF. CDR3 sequence (DNA): TGTGCCAGCAGTCATAGCGGGAGATACACCGGGGAGCTGTTTTTT.

This sequence joins TRBV27 and TRBJ1-5; tentative D call: TRBD1 (6 bases). Trimming left V 6 bases short and J 3 bases short, with 9 bases between. CDR1 is MNHEY, CDR2 SMNVEV, per germline (reference sequence). The CDR3 is 13 residues long. Written as DNA, the CDR3 is TGTGCCAGCAGCTGGGACAACAATCAGCCCCAGCATTTT. Translating it yields CASSWDNNQPQHF.

The chain combines TRBV9 with TRBJ2-2, with 8 bases that match TRBD2. The CDR3 runs 18 residues. The V segment lost 2 bases and the J segment 0 bases; nucleotides outside the gene matches: 9. Germline V gene data show CDR1 as SGDLS and CDR2 as YYNGEE. CDR3 amino acids: CASSVREVKYSNTGELFF. CDR3 DNA: TGTGCCAGCAGCGTGCGGGAGGTTAAATATTCGAACACCGGGGAGCTGTTTTTT. The variable domain in full, completed from reference TRBV9 and TRBJ2-2, reads DSGVTQTPKHLITATGQRVTLRCSPRSGDLSVYWYQQSLDQGLQFLIQYYNGEERAKGNILERFSAQQFPDLHSELNLSSLELGDSALYFCASSVREVKYSNTGELFFGEGSRLTVL.